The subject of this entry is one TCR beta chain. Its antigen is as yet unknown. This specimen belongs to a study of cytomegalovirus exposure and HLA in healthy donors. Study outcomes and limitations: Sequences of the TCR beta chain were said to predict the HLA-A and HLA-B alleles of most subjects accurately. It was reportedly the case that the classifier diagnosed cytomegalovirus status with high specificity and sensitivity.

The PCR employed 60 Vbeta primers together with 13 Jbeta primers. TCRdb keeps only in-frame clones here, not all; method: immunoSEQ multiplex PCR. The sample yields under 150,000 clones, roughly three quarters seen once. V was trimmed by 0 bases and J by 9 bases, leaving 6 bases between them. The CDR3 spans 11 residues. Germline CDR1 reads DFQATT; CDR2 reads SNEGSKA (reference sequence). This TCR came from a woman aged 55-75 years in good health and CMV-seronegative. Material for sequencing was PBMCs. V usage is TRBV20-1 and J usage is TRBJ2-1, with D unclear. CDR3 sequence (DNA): TGCAGTGCTAGAGATCGAGGTGAGCAGTTCTTC. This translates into CSARDRGEQFF.